This T cell receptor (beta chain) originates from a study of cytomegalovirus exposure and HLA in healthy donors. General observations from the study: Later analysis suggested links between common viral pathogens and several top significant clusters.

PCR primers comprised 60 Vbeta and 13 Jbeta primers. TCRdb's copy holds only in-frame clones and misses some; the assay was immunoSEQ multiplex PCR. The repertoire holds roughly 95,000 clones, with about 80% as singletons. CDR3 length: 15 amino acids. V lost 2 bases, J lost 8 bases, and 18 bases lay in between. In germline, CDR1 is MNHEY, CDR2 SVGAGI. This clone was detected only once. Its antigen is not known. The TCR originated in a young man in good health and CMV-seropositive. The sample taken for sequencing was PBMCs. The V call is TRBV6-5, the J call TRBJ1-2; D is unresolved. CDR3 sequence reads: CASSYDGRSPEGYTF. CDR3 DNA sequence: TGTGCCAGCAGTTACGATGGCAGATCCCCTGAAGGCTACACCTTC.